This is a list of T cell receptor beta chains from one sample in a study of spatial heterogeneity in lung cancer. TCRdb called the 5' RACE reads again in MiXCR, with one record for every CDR3 protein. The top ten clones hold 7.5% to 9% of a sample with about 22,000 distinct CDR3 sequences, 8.8% of them seen once. Sequencing was performed on lung tumor tissue, taken at surgery. Source of these receptors: a male donor with early-stage non-small cell lung cancer. CDR3s include the opening cysteine and the closing phenylalanine or tryptophan. Each record gives: J gene, V gene, CDR3 protein.

J gene: TRBJ1-2
V gene: TRBV4-3
CDR3 protein: CASSPLWVTQRDYGYTF

J gene: TRBJ2-1
V gene: TRBV6-5
CDR3 protein: CASSYFSGVSNEQFF

J gene: TRBJ1-1
V gene: TRBV12-3/TRBV12-4
CDR3 protein: CASSFSATSNMNTEAFF

J gene: TRBJ2-2
V gene: TRBV19
CDR3 protein: CASSIEGQGAGELFF

J gene: TRBJ1-5
V gene: TRBV20-1
CDR3 protein: CSARKGQANQPQHF

J gene: TRBJ2-5
V gene: TRBV6-5
CDR3 protein: CASSYPLQETQYF

J gene: TRBJ1-5
V gene: TRBV7-2
CDR3 protein: CASSLQGDQPQHF

J gene: TRBJ2-7
V gene: TRBV5-1
CDR3 protein: CASSLGTSGVSYEQYF

J gene: TRBJ1-4
V gene: TRBV7-2
CDR3 protein: CASSLDSGRGVTNEKLFF

J gene: TRBJ2-5
V gene: TRBV7-2
CDR3 protein: CASSWYSGRRQETQYF

J gene: TRBJ2-1
V gene: TRBV12-3/TRBV12-4
CDR3 protein: CASRTGRTAYSYNEQFF

J gene: TRBJ2-1
V gene: TRBV5-1
CDR3 protein: CASSFTGDEQFF

J gene: TRBJ2-1
V gene: TRBV11-2
CDR3 protein: CASSLERTINNEQFF

J gene: TRBJ1-3
V gene: TRBV6-5
CDR3 protein: CASSRTGSGNTIYF

J gene: TRBJ2-3
V gene: TRBV7-2
CDR3 protein: CASSLLDRTSTDTQYF

J gene: TRBJ1-1
V gene: TRBV29-1
CDR3 protein: CSVRDRVHRAISLTEAFF

J gene: TRBJ2-5
V gene: TRBV5-1
CDR3 protein: CASSLQGKGETQYF

J gene: TRBJ1-4
V gene: TRBV27
CDR3 protein: CASSLLGATNEKLFF

J gene: TRBJ2-3
V gene: TRBV30
CDR3 protein: CAWSVTRGKVADTQYF

J gene: TRBJ1-6
V gene: TRBV20-1
CDR3 protein: CSASPVRGNSPLHF

J gene: TRBJ2-5
V gene: TRBV12-3/TRBV12-4
CDR3 protein: CASSPLASVGFQETQYF

J gene: TRBJ2-1
V gene: TRBV20-1
CDR3 protein: CSARGPPYNEQFF